This passage covers 12 T cell receptor beta chains from one sample sequenced in a study of vaccination and CD4 T cells after COVID-19. TCRdb passed the PCR reads through MiXCR, listing each CDR3 protein once. This table has some 28,000 distinct CDR3 sequences, about half appearing once. Time point noted: late sampling 161 to 241 days after vaccination in a few convalescent patients. Sequencing was performed on CD4+ T cells from blood, taken about 7 months after SARS-CoV-2 vaccination. The receptors derive from a human donor who had recovered from COVID-19.

V gene TRBV6-1 combines with J gene TRBJ1-2; the D gene is possibly TRBD1 (5 bases). This CDR3 is 15 amino acids long. Between the trimmed V and J ends, which lost 4 bases and 3 bases, there was a span of 15 bases. Germline assignment: CDR1 MNHNS and CDR2 SASEGT. The CDR3 nucleotides read TGTGCCAGCAGTGCTTATAGGGGAGCGGACTATGGCTACACCTTC. Translating it yields CASSAYRGADYGYTF.

The V call is TRBV7-3, the J call TRBJ2-1; D not resolved. From germline, CDR1 is SGHTA and CDR2 FQGTGA. The V and J ends lost 4 bases and 0 bases respectively, with 10 bases between them. The length of the CDR3 is 15 residues. CDR3 in amino acids: CASSSHVSSYNEQFF. CDR3 in DNA: TGTGCCAGCAGCTCCCATGTAAGCTCCTACAATGAGCAGTTCTTC.

This clonotype was found a few times. The chain couples TRBV7-8 to TRBJ2-5, with D uncertain. V lost 1 base to trimming and J lost 2 bases, with 2 bases between them. Germline V gene lookup returns CDR1 SGHVS and CDR2 FQNEAQ. This CDR3 spans 12 amino acids. Here the CDR3 DNA reads TGTGCCAGCAGCTTAGTGCAAGAGACCCAGTACTTC. It yields the protein CASSLVQETQYF. The variable domain in full, completed from reference TRBV7-8 and TRBJ2-5, reads GAGVSQSPRYKVAKRGQDVALRCDPISGHVSLFWYQQALGQGPEFLTYFQNEAQLDKSGLPSDRFFAERPEGSVSTLKIQRTQQEDSAVYLCASSLVQETQYFGPGTRLLVL.

This clonotype occurred a few times. CDR3 nucleotide sequence: TGCAGTGCTAGAGATAGTGGGATCCCCTACAATGAGCAGTTCTTC. It is translated as CSARDSGIPYNEQFF. The chain carries TRBV20-1 and TRBJ2-1; D not certain. The CDR3 consists of 15 residues. Trimming left V 0 bases short and J 2 bases short, with 11 bases between. Germline V CDR1 and CDR2: DFQATT, SNEGSKA (reference sequence).

The chain is built from TRBV28 and TRBJ1-2; D remains unclear. Germline V lookup: CDR1 MDHEN, CDR2 SYDVKM. This CDR3 is built from 14 residues. Deletions cut 6 bases from V and 8 bases from J, with 19 bases between. CDR3 bases: TGTGCCAGCAGCCCCGGCCCCGGAGGTCACGGCTACACCTTC. Protein product: CASSPGPGGHGYTF.

The rearrangement joins TRBV28 to TRBJ2-5; tentatively, D is TRBD1 (5 bases). There are 15 residues in the CDR3. Germline V CDR1 and CDR2: MDHEN, SYDVKM. V lost 3 bases and J 0 bases, leaving 11 bases between the germline ends. CDR3 sequence: CASSFVTAYQETQYF. In nucleotides, the CDR3 is TGTGCCAGCAGTTTCGTGACAGCGTACCAAGAGACCCAGTACTTC.

The chain is built from TRBV20-1 and TRBJ1-5, with TRBD1 as a possible D gene (5 bases). The CDR3 is 12 amino acids. The V end was cut by 6 bases, the J end by 4 bases, with 10 bases between. In germline, CDR1 is DFQATT, CDR2 SNEGSKA (reference sequence). Here the CDR3 reads CSARGGNQPQHF. The DNA of the CDR3 is TGCAGTGCCCGGGGGGGAAATCAGCCCCAGCATTTT.

The CDR3 DNA is TGTGCCAGCAGCTTCGTCGGGGGCTTACGTCCAGAGACCCAGTACTTC. It translates to CASSFVGGLRPETQYF. This chain uses TRBV7-8 with TRBJ2-5; D tentatively reads TRBD1 or TRBD2 (6 bases each). Germline V lookup: CDR1 SGHVS, CDR2 FQNEAQ. This CDR3 comprises 16 residues. V was shortened by 3 bases and J by 4 bases, with 18 bases between the two germline ends.

This clonotype was picked up a small number of times. The gene calls are TRBV19 and TRBJ1-2; a weak D match, TRBD1 (6 bases). Looked up from germline, CDR1 is LNHDA and CDR2 is SQIVND (reference sequence). V gave up 4 bases and J gave up 4 bases, with 16 bases separating them. The CDR3 has 15 residues. The CDR3 sequence: CASSTQGPGTYGYTF. The CDR3 DNA sequence: TGTGCCAGTAGTACACAGGGACCAGGGACCTATGGCTACACCTTC.

The chain has TRBV28 and TRBJ2-1; 10 bases fit TRBD1. CDR1 MDHEN and CDR2 SYDVKM come from the germline V gene. Trimming took 6 bases from V and 7 from J; bases not matched to a gene: 3. The CDR3 loop spans 13 amino acids. CDR3 in DNA: TGTGCCAGCAGCCGGACAGGGGGGAATGAGCAGTTCTTC. Its protein product is CASSRTGGNEQFF. The variable domain in full, with the rest retrieved from reference TRBV28 and TRBJ2-1, is DVKVTQSSRYLVKRTGEKVFLECVQDMDHENMFWYRQDPGLGLRLIYFSYDVKMKEKGDIPEGYSVSREKKERFSLILESASTNQTSMYLCASSRTGGNEQFFGPGTRLTVL.

The V gene is TRBV2, the J gene TRBJ2-7; D may be TRBD2 (6 bases). Germline V CDR1 and CDR2: SNHLY, FYNNEI. The germline V and J ends were trimmed by 3 bases and 1 base, with 13 bases remaining between them. This CDR3 region has 15 residues. CDR3 protein: CASSESGDRSYEQYF. As DNA, the CDR3 is TGTGCCAGCAGTGAGTCGGGGGATAGGTCCTACGAGCAGTACTTC.

This clonotype was counted only a few times. The chain uses TRBV20-1 and TRBJ2-3; 7 bases fit TRBD2. This CDR3 is built from 15 residues. After removal of 5 bases from V and 1 base from J, the junction contained 9 bases not matched to a gene. The germline CDR1 and CDR2 sequences are DFQATT and SNEGSKA (reference sequence). CDR3 nucleotide sequence: TGCAGTGCTCATCTAGCGGAGAGGGGCACAGATACGCAGTATTTT. It encodes CSAHLAERGTDTQYF.